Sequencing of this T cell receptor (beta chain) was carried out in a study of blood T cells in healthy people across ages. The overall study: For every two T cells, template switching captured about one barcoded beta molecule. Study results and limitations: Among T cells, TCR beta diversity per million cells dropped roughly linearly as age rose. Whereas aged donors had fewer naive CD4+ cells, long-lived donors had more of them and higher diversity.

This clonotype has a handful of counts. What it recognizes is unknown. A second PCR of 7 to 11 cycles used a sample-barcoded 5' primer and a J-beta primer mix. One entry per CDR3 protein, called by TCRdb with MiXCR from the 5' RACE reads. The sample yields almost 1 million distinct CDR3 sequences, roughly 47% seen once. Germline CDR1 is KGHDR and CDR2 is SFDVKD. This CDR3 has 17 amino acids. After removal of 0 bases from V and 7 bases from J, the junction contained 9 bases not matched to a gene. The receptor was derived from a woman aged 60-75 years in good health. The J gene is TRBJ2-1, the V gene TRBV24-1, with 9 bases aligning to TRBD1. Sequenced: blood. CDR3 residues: CATSDLRAGTGSNEQFF. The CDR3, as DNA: TGTGCCACCAGTGATTTGCGGGCCGGGACAGGGTCGAATGAGCAGTTCTTC.